This TCR beta chain appears in the sequencing data of a study of liver allograft versus peripheral blood T cells. The wider study: Intrahepatic T cell receptor repertoires from transplanted livers were compared against repertoires in recipients' peripheral blood. Findings and limits, study-wide: It was reported that the T cell receptor repertoires found inside liver allografts differed from those that were detected in peripheral blood.

TCRdb re-called the reads with MiXCR, one entry per CDR3 protein. The sample gives more than 6,000 distinct CDR3 sequences, 15% to 20% of which show up once; roughly 4.4% is in the top ten. By share, this clonotype ranks as medium-sized. Its antigen is unidentified. Germline V gene lookup returns CDR1 KGHSH and CDR2 LQKENI. CDR3 length: 17 residues. Trimming cost V 0 bases and J 0 bases, with 11 bases left between them. This receptor was identified in a human patient who had a liver transplant. The T cells may partly be graft donor cells. The chain has TRBV18 and TRBJ1-4; D call uncertain. CDR3 bases: TGTGCCAGCTCACCACCGCAATCGACGGCAACTAATGAAAAACTGTTTTTT. Translated: CASSPPQSTATNEKLFF.